This TCR beta chain was sequenced in a study of shared clonotypes between healthy human individuals. Sequenced by immunoSEQ multiplex PCR; TCRdb stores in-frame clones only, minus some. The table records millions of clones, approximately 90% of them present only once. The V end lost 3 bases, the J end lost 0 bases, and 12 bases lay between the germline ends. CDR3 length equals 17 residues. Germline lookup yields CDR1 LNHDA and CDR2 SQIVND (reference sequence). This clone occurred once. This TCR came from a man younger than 35 in good health. The sample taken for sequencing was naive CD4+ T cells sorted from blood. Stated subset: CD45RA+ positively selected. The J gene is TRBJ2-6, the V gene TRBV19; D gene uncertain. Here the CDR3 reads CASSIRATRSGANVLTF. In nucleotides, the CDR3 is TGTGCCAGTAGTATCCGGGCTACCCGCTCTGGGGCCAACGTCCTGACTTTC.